This T cell receptor (beta chain) was observed in a study of siplizumab effects on memory and regulatory T cells. V dropped 5 bases and J dropped 4 bases, with 17 bases sitting between them. CDR1 and CDR2 from the germline V gene are SGHTA and FQGNSA. The CDR3 extends over 15 amino acids. Notes on this clone: Its antigen is undetermined.

Data came from immunoSEQ multiplex PCR; TCRdb stores just in-frame clones and leaves some out. Seen here are 87,000 or so clones, 90% to 95% observed once, and the top ten hold roughly 0.3%. Whole-study findings and limits: Naive T cells appeared more diverse than memory cells and seemed to be major alloresponse contributors.

The clonotype comes from a human donor in good health. The V call is TRBV7-2, the J call TRBJ1-1, with D tentatively TRBD1 (5 bases). Sequencing was done on a sample of non-Treg CD4+ T cells sorted from blood. The CDR3 sequence is CASSQNTGGITEAFF. The CDR3 DNA follows: TGTGCCAGCAGCCAGAATACCGGGGGAATCACTGAAGCTTTCTTT.